These T cell receptor beta chains were read from a single sample in a study of response to subunit inactivated influenza vaccine. From the RT-PCR reads, TCRdb called clonotypes with MiXCR, one entry per CDR3 protein. The sample consists of 650,000 to 800,000 distinct CDR3 sequences, about 14% of them appearing once. Here the sequenced sample was PBMCs from blood, taken 14 days before vaccination. Receptors were obtained from a man aged 45-65 years who received an inactivated influenza vaccine. Both conserved end residues are part of each CDR3. A D gene is named only where the DNA matches it firmly. Clone size is stated in some rows and not others, as once, few, many or a class when expanded.

clone size | J gene | V gene | D gene | CDR3 protein | CDR3 DNA
. | TRBJ2-3 | TRBV4-3 | TRBD1 | CASSHDRGQRDTQYF | TGCGCCAGCAGCCATGACAGGGGGCAAAGAGATACGCAGTATTTT
many | TRBJ2-7 | TRBV5-1 | . | CASSLEQTYEQYF | TGCGCCAGCAGCTTGGAACAGACCTACGAGCAGTACTTC
many | TRBJ1-1 | TRBV12-3/TRBV12-4 | TRBD1 | CASSPRTGNTEAFF | TGTGCCAGCAGTCCCCGGACAGGGAACACTGAAGCTTTCTTT
few | TRBJ2-5 | TRBV5-1 | . | CASSGGTVAQETQYF | TGCGCCAGCAGCGGGGGGACAGTCGCCCAAGAGACCCAGTACTTC
. | TRBJ2-3 | TRBV4-2 | TRBD2 | CASSQGLAGHRDTQYF | TGTGCCAGCAGCCAGGGACTAGCGGGCCATCGAGATACGCAGTATTTT
few | TRBJ1-1 | TRBV7-8 | . | CASSFGGVNTEAFF | TGTGCCAGCAGCTTCGGAGGGGTTAACACTGAAGCTTTCTTT
few | TRBJ2-7 | TRBV13 | TRBD1 | CASSIRDRGPYEQYF | TGTGCCAGCAGCATCCGGGACAGGGGGCCCTACGAGCAGTACTTC
. | TRBJ2-5 | TRBV29-1 | TRBD2 | CSASGGISQETQYF | TGCAGCGCTAGCGGGGGGATTTCTCAAGAGACCCAGTACTTC
. | TRBJ2-3 | TRBV2 | TRBD1 | CASTRDRVTDTQYF | TGTGCCAGCACCCGGGACAGGGTGACAGATACGCAGTATTTT
few | TRBJ2-7 | TRBV5-1 | TRBD1 | CASSAGQGHVYEQYF | TGCGCCAGCAGCGCGGGACAGGGCCACGTTTACGAGCAGTACTTC
. | TRBJ2-6 | TRBV5-1 | . | CASSYDYPGSGANVLTF | TGCGCCAGCAGTTATGATTATCCGGGGTCTGGGGCCAACGTCCTGACTTTC
. | TRBJ2-5 | TRBV7-9 | . | CASSPIGGPGETQYF | TGTGCCAGCAGCCCTATCGGGGGGCCGGGAGAGACCCAGTACTTC
few | TRBJ1-1 | TRBV7-9 | . | CASSTWTPMNTEAFF | TGTGCCAGCAGCACCTGGACGCCTATGAACACTGAAGCTTTCTTT
few | TRBJ2-7 | TRBV15 | TRBD1 | CATSLGTGADEQYF | TGTGCCACCAGTCTTGGGACAGGGGCGGACGAGCAGTACTTC
many | TRBJ2-5 | TRBV18 | . | CASSHIPSETQYF | TGTGCCAGCTCTCACATTCCCTCAGAGACCCAGTACTTC
few | TRBJ2-5 | TRBV5-5 | . | CASSPLGQLETQYF | TGTGCCAGCAGCCCACTAGGGCAGCTAGAGACCCAGTACTTC
few | TRBJ2-3 | TRBV7-2 | . | CASSFRGEGHTQYF | TGTGCCAGCAGCTTTCGGGGCGAAGGTCATACGCAGTATTTT
. | TRBJ2-1 | TRBV5-5 | . | CASSLASAIGSYNEQFF | TGTGCCAGCAGCTTGGCTAGCGCGATAGGCTCCTACAATGAGCAGTTCTTC
. | TRBJ1-2 | TRBV5-1 | . | CASSADSRNYGYTF | TGCGCCAGCAGCGCGGACAGTCGTAACTATGGCTACACCTTC
. | TRBJ1-4 | TRBV28 | . | CASRQGRNEKLFF | TGTGCCAGCAGGCAGGGTCGAAATGAAAAACTGTTTTTT
few | TRBJ2-3 | TRBV7-2 | TRBD2 | CASSLRLAGGDTQYF | TGTGCCAGCAGCTTAAGGCTAGCGGGGGGAGATACGCAGTATTTT
few | TRBJ1-2 | TRBV12-3/TRBV12-4 | TRBD1 | CASRRAGQGVYGYTF | TGTGCCAGCAGGAGGGCGGGACAGGGGGTTTACGGCTACACCTTC
few | TRBJ2-7 | TRBV3-1 | . | CASSHRESYEQYF | TGTGCCAGCAGTCACAGGGAATCCTACGAGCAGTACTTC
. | TRBJ2-5 | TRBV10-3 | TRBD2 | CAISGGGGLAGLETQYF | TGTGCCATCAGTGGAGGGGGGGGACTAGCGGGACTAGAGACCCAGTACTTC
. | TRBJ2-7 | TRBV4-3 | . | CASSHGTGYEQYF | TGCGCCAGCAGCCATGGAACAGGGTACGAGCAGTACTTC
. | TRBJ2-5 | TRBV3-1 | . | CASSHYGTLEETQYF | TGTGCCAGCAGCCATTATGGGACCTTGGAAGAGACCCAGTACTTC
. | TRBJ2-1 | TRBV20-1 | . | CCARGSVIFDRGEQFF | TGCTGTGCTAGAGGTTCAGTCATATTTGACCGGGGTGAGCAGTTCTTC
. | TRBJ2-3 | TRBV3-1 | . | CASSQGLVTDTQYF | TGTGCCAGCAGCCAGGGACTCGTCACAGATACGCAGTATTTT
. | TRBJ2-1 | TRBV21-1 | . | CASSKVRIAGPLTPSYNEQFF | TGTGCCAGCAGCAAAGTCAGGATAGCGGGCCCCTTAACACCCTCCTACAATGAGCAGTTCTTC
. | TRBJ2-7 | TRBV25-1 | . | CASRMGGSYEQYF | TGTGCCAGCCGTATGGGTGGAAGCTACGAACAGTACTTC
. | TRBJ1-6 | TRBV20-1 | TRBD1 | CSASPTGFNSPLHF | TGCAGTGCTAGCCCGACAGGGTTTAATTCACCCCTCCACTTT
. | TRBJ2-1 | TRBV7-6 | . | CASSLAEAYNEQFF | TGTGCCAGCAGCTTAGCGGAGGCCTACAATGAGCAGTTCTTC